This passage covers 27 T cell receptor beta chains from one sample sequenced in a study of CD8+CD57+ T cells in acquired aplastic anemia. Genomic DNA served as template for TCR beta VDJ and CDR3 profiling. TCRdb reanalysed the reads using MiXCR and keeps one entry per CDR3 protein. The sample has 400,000 to 500,000 distinct CDR3 sequences; 55% to 70% are singletons. Material: sorted CD4+, CD8+, or CD8+CD57+ T cells (not recorded which) from PBMCs. The receptors originated from a human donor in good health, serving as a control.

In regard to this clonotype: Germline is not matched at one junction end, which may reflect a read error. The chain has TRBV2 and TRBJ1-2; D ambiguous. The CDR3 has 13 amino acids. Germline V lookup: CDR1 SNHLY, CDR2 FYNNEI. The CDR3 region has the DNA TGTGCCAGCAATGGTCACGGTACCTACGACCAGAACTTC. This sequence encodes CASNGHGTYDQNF.

This clonotype appeared many times. This chain connects TRBV6-5 to TRBJ2-3; 15 nucleotides align to TRBD2. The germline V gene encodes CDR1 MNHEY and CDR2 SVGAGI. The CDR3 runs to 17 residues. After removal of 5 bases from V and 5 bases from J, the junction contained 8 bases not matched to a gene. CDR3 nucleotide sequence: TGTGCCAGCAGTAACGGACTAGCGGGGGGGCCGCTAGATACGCAGTATTTT. This translates into CASSNGLAGGPLDTQYF.

This clonotype was detected only once. The chain recombines TRBV7-2 with TRBJ2-7, with 11 bases fitting TRBD1. Losses at the gene ends were 8 bases for V and 5 bases for J; bases not matched to a gene: 11. The CDR3 is made up of 15 amino acids. Germline values: CDR1 SGHTA, CDR2 FQGNSA. The CDR3 DNA reads TGTGCCAGCTCACCGGACAGGGGGCGCAAAGACGAGCAGTACTTC. Its protein is CASSPDRGRKDEQYF.

A remark on this clonotype: One junction end does not reproduce the germline sequence, and a read error may be involved. For the CDR3, the DNA is TGTGCCAGCAGCTTATCGGGACTCAACACCGGCGAGCTGTTTTTT. It yields the protein CASSLSGLNTGELFF. The rearrangement links TRBV9 to TRBJ2-2; possibly TRBD2 for D (6 bases). This CDR3 has 15 amino acids. In germline, CDR1 is SGDLS, CDR2 YYNGEE.

V and J are TRBV9 and TRBJ1-2; D remains ambiguous. This CDR3 is 15 amino acids long. The V and J ends lost 6 bases and 9 bases respectively, with 24 bases between them. Germline V gene lookup returns CDR1 SGDLS and CDR2 YYNGEE. Here the CDR3 reads CASTVGSGQEYCYTF. The CDR3 DNA reads as TGTGCCAGCACGGTTGGGTCGGGTCAGGAGTACTGCTACACCTTC. Complete variable domain (other parts from reference TRBV9 and TRBJ1-2): DSGVTQTPKHLITATGQRVTLRCSPRSGDLSVYWYQQSLDQGLQFLIQYYNGEERAKGNILERFSAQQFPDLHSELNLSSLELGDSALYFCASTVGSGQEYCYTFGSGTRLTVV.

The chain links TRBV9 to TRBJ2-7; TRBD1 matches 8 bases. This CDR3 region has 16 residues. Germline lookup yields CDR1 SGDLS and CDR2 YYNGEE. V shed 0 bases, J shed 2 bases, and the junction held 7 bases outside the gene matches. The CDR3 DNA reads as TGTGCCAGCAGCGTAGCCGGGACAGGCGCAACCTACGAGCAGTACTTC. Its translation is CASSVAGTGATYEQYF.

V is TRBV9 and J is TRBJ1-1; 10 nucleotides align to TRBD1. Germline V gives CDR1 SGDLS, CDR2 YYNGEE. The J segment lost 13 bases and the V segment lost 3 bases, leaving 15 bases of the junction unmatched. CDR3 length equals 15 residues. The CDR3 region has the DNA TGTGCCAGCAGCGCGGAGACAGGGGGCGCATCTGGAAATTTCTTT. Translation: CASSAETGGASGNFF.

This clonotype was detected many times. A much larger clonotype is one base distant, so this may be a read error. The chain combines TRBV20-1 with TRBJ1-1; no reliable D call. The CDR3 is 12 amino acids. Germline lookup yields CDR1 DFQATT and CDR2 SNEGSKA (reference sequence). CDR3 loop: CGATKMNTEAFF. The CDR3 coding sequence is TGCGGTGCCACTAAAATGAACACTGAAGCTTTCTTT.

Comments on this clonotype: Since no conserved phenylalanine or tryptophan closes the CDR3, a read error is the likely cause. It is unclear where the CDR3 begins or ends on the DNA, so no DNA is shown, and the CDR3 is as TCRdb lists it. The chain carries TRBV7-2 and TRBJ2-3; the D call TRBD1 from the table was never checked on the DNA. The CDR3 is 13 amino acids long, termini counted. Looked up from germline, CDR1 is SGHTA and CDR2 is FQGNSA. CDR3 in amino acids: CASSQGTGTLHGA.

The chain is built from TRBV9 and TRBJ2-1, with D perhaps TRBD2 (5 bases). The CDR3 extends over 13 amino acids. Between the trimmed V and J ends, which lost 2 bases and 9 bases, there was a span of 12 bases. In germline, CDR1 is SGDLS, CDR2 YYNGEE. The CDR3 DNA is TGTGCCAGCAGCGTGGGCGGGTTGGGTGAGCAGTTCTTC. Amino acid sequence: CASSVGGLGEQFF.

The rearrangement uses TRBV20-1 and TRBJ2-1; no clear D gene. CDR1 and CDR2 (germline): DFQATT, SNEGSKA (reference sequence). V lost 5 bases and J 9 bases, leaving 17 bases between the germline ends. CDR3 size: 13 residues. The CDR3 reads CSALDATSIEQFF. The DNA of the CDR3 is TGCAGTGCTCTCGACGCCACGTCTATTGAGCAGTTCTTC.

The V gene is TRBV5-4, the J gene TRBJ1-2, with unresolved D. CDR3 length equals 12 residues. Germline V gene lookup returns CDR1 SGHNT and CDR2 YYREEE (reference sequence). The V and J ends lost 7 bases and 3 bases respectively, with 10 bases between them. CDR3 bases: TGTGCCAGCGGATCGGGAGACTATGGCTACACCTTC. It translates to CASGSGDYGYTF.

The chain recombines TRBV15 with TRBJ1-2, with D possibly being TRBD1 (5 bases). This CDR3 is built from 14 residues. The germline V and J ends were trimmed by 3 bases and 7 bases, with 15 bases remaining between them. Germline CDR1 is LNHNV and CDR2 is YYDKDF (reference sequence). CDR3 in amino acids: CATSSAGFSCGYTF. CDR3 bases: TGTGCCACCAGCAGTGCAGGGTTTAGCTGTGGCTACACCTTC.

A word on this clonotype: The limits of the CDR3 on the DNA are not certain, so only TCRdb's listed CDR3 is given. The J gene is TRBJ2-1, the V gene TRBV5-6; the table names TRBD2, a call not compared with the DNA. Ends included, the CDR3 has 22 residues. Germline CDR1 reads SGHDT; CDR2 reads YYEEEE. CDR3 loop: CASSLGICSARVVAGGSNEQFF.

The chain employs TRBV5-4 and TRBJ2-7; 11 positions match TRBD1. V dropped 4 bases and J dropped 7; count of bases not matched to a gene: 7. The length of the CDR3 is 14 residues. Germline V gene lookup returns CDR1 SGHNT and CDR2 YYREEE (reference sequence). The CDR3 is CASSNGQGAREQYF. For the CDR3, the DNA is TGTGCCAGCAGCAATGGACAGGGGGCACGAGAGCAGTACTTC.

This clonotype was counted many times. The V gene is TRBV7-6, the J gene TRBJ1-5, with a weak D call TRBD1 (5 bases). Germline-derived CDR1 and CDR2 are SGHVS and FNYEAQ. V lost 1 base and J lost 7, with 14 bases in between. This CDR3 region has 15 residues. The CDR3 protein is CASSLGQGVHQPQHF. Written as DNA, the CDR3 is TGTGCCAGCAGCTTAGGGCAGGGTGTCCACCAGCCCCAGCATTTT.

The sample holds one count of this clonotype. The rearrangement joins TRBV7-2 to TRBJ2-5; weak D call: TRBD1 (6 bases). The CDR3 is made up of 15 amino acids. Germline-derived CDR1 and CDR2 are SGHTA and FQGNSA. V gave up 3 bases and J gave up 9 bases, with 20 bases separating them. CDR3 DNA: TGTGCCAGCAGCTTGGCCCACGGGACAAACGAGCCCCAGTACTTC. It specifies CASSLAHGTNEPQYF.

This chain links TRBV29-1 with TRBJ1-3; D is unresolved. CDR1 is SQVTM, CDR2 ANQGSEA, per germline. The CDR3 contains 12 residues. Trimming left V 7 bases short and J 1 base short, with 8 bases between. CDR3 sequence (DNA): TGCAGCGGTAGGCTATCTGGAAACACCATATATTTT. Translating it yields CSGRLSGNTIYF.

CDR3 nucleotides: TGCAGTGCTAGAGGGCCGGGACAGGGCTGGTACGAGACCCAGTACTTC. Translation: CSARGPGQGWYETQYF. This sequence joins TRBV20-1 and TRBJ2-5, with 9 positions matching TRBD1. V lost 1 base to trimming and J lost 5 bases; unmatched junction nucleotides: 11. The CDR3 has 16 residues. CDR1 and CDR2 from the germline V gene are DFQATT and SNEGSKA (reference sequence).

The chain uses TRBV7-9 and TRBJ2-3; D not certain. V was cut by 10 bases and J by 7 bases, with 15 bases left in between. CDR1 is SEHNR, CDR2 FQNEAQ, per germline (reference sequence). The CDR3 is 12 amino acids. As DNA, the CDR3 is TGTGCCAACAGACTGATGCCCCATACGCAGTATTTT. As protein: CANRLMPHTQYF.

This chain connects TRBV20-1 to TRBJ2-7, with 7 bases that match TRBD1. The CDR3 has 14 amino acids. Unmatched junction bases numbered 4, after V lost 2 bases and J lost 0 bases. Germline V lookup: CDR1 DFQATT, CDR2 SNEGSKA (reference sequence). The CDR3 spells CSARHRGSSYEQYF. DNA for the CDR3: TGCAGTGCTAGACACAGGGGAAGCTCCTACGAGCAGTACTTC.

For this clonotype: The junction does not match germline at one end; this may be a read error. This chain connects TRBV7-8 to TRBJ1-6, with D unclear. CDR3 length: 14 amino acids. Germline-derived CDR1 and CDR2 are SGHVS and FQNEAQ. The CDR3 sequence is CASSHRNRISSLLF. The CDR3 DNA follows: TGTGCCAGTAGTCACCGGAACCGCATATCATCACTCCTCTTT.

Of note for this clonotype: It is likely a read error, because the conserved phenylalanine at the end of the CDR3 is missing. The limits of the CDR3 on the DNA are not certain, so only TCRdb's listed CDR3 is given. The V call is TRBV20-1, the J call TRBJ1-6; TRBD1, the table's D call, lacks a check against the DNA. From germline, CDR1 is DFQATT and CDR2 SNEGSKA (reference sequence). 8 amino acids form the CDR3, both terminal residues included. CDR3 sequence reads: CSAPRGGV.

This clonotype was seen ten or more times. Germline is not matched at one junction end, which may reflect a read error. This rearrangement joins TRBV5-1 to TRBJ1-3; 7 bases match TRBD1. The CDR3 covers 15 residues. Germline CDR1 and CDR2: SGHRS and YFSETQ. CDR3 loop: CASSGTVFSGNTIYF. CDR3 nucleotide sequence: TGTGCCAGCAGCGGGACAGTTTTCTCTGGAAACACCATATATTTT.

Points on this clonotype: A read error may account for a junction end that differs from germline. This chain uses TRBV7-2 with TRBJ1-5; D ambiguous. The germline gives CDR1 SGHTA, CDR2 FQGNSA. There are 14 residues in the CDR3. The DNA of the CDR3 is TGTGCCACCAGCAGACACGAGTTGCAGCTGCCCCATCATTTT. Translating gives CATSRHELQLPHHF.

Comments on this clonotype: A much larger clone is a single base away; this may be a read error. The chain recombines TRBV6-5 with TRBJ2-1; D is perhaps TRBD1 (6 bases). This CDR3 is 16 amino acids long. The germline CDR1 and CDR2 sequences are MNHEY and SVGAGI. Trimming took 2 bases from V and 0 from J, leaving 11 bases between them. The CDR3: CASSYKTGGSYNEQFF. The CDR3 DNA sequence: TGTGCCAGCAGTTACAAGACAGGCGGCTCCTACAATGAGCAGTTCTTC.

This clonotype was seen only once. An end of the junction does not agree with germline; a read error may underlie this. The chain is built from TRBV7-3 and TRBJ2-7; D is uncertain. Germline CDR1 is SGHTA and CDR2 is FQGTGA. This CDR3 has 14 amino acids. The CDR3 DNA is TGCGCCAGCAGCTCTTCGACGGTTACCTACGAGCAGTACTTC. Protein: CASSSSTVTYEQYF.